The rows below give T cell receptor beta chains drawn from one sample of a study of blood T cell repertoires in COVID-19. The method was immunoSEQ multiplex PCR; TCRdb's version includes in-frame clones alone and lacks a portion of them. The repertoire holds 130,000 or so clones, approximately 87% seen once, with 3% to 4% in the top ten. The sample taken for sequencing was peripheral blood. The receptors were sampled from a man aged 55 to 70 with acute or convalescent COVID-19. CDR3s include the opening cysteine and the closing phenylalanine or tryptophan. D genes are given only for firm matches. Expanded clones are given a class, and other clones once, few, many or no size at all.

J gene	clone size	V gene	D gene	CDR3 DNA	CDR3 protein
TRBJ2-1	few	TRBV28	-	TGTGCCAGCAAACTTGACTACCAAATCAATGAGCAGTTCTTC	CASKLDYQINEQFF
TRBJ1-5	-	TRBV19	-	TGTGCCAGTAGTATCCAGGGTTGGAGCAATCAGCCCCAGCATTTT	CASSIQGWSNQPQHF
TRBJ2-7	-	TRBV29-1	-	TGCAGCGTTGCGGGTGCCTACGAGCAGTACTTC	CSVAGAYEQYF
TRBJ2-1	-	TRBV6-2/TRBV6-3	TRBD1	TGTGCCAGCAGTCCCGGGAAATCCGGGACAGGGAGGACCTACAATGAGCAGTTCTTC	CASSPGKSGTGRTYNEQFF
TRBJ2-1	-	TRBV20-1	-	TGCAGTGCTAGTCGTCAGGGGGGTGAGCAGTTCTTC	CSASRQGGEQFF
TRBJ2-2	-	TRBV19	TRBD2	TGTGCCAGTAGTAGGGGACTAGCGGAGAACACCGGGGAGCTGTTTTTT	CASSRGLAENTGELFF
TRBJ1-5	once	TRBV28	TRBD1	TGTGCCAGCAGAGTGGGACAGGGCGTAAATCAGCCCCAGCATTTT	CASRVGQGVNQPQHF
TRBJ1-3	-	TRBV7-6	TRBD1	TGTGCCAGCAGCTCCGGGACAGAAGAAATCAACACCATATATTTT	CASSSGTEEINTIYF
TRBJ2-1	few	TRBV28	TRBD2	TGTGCCAGCAGTTTTGCGGCGGGAGGGTACAATGAGCAGTTCTTC	CASSFAAGGYNEQFF
TRBJ1-6	few	TRBV4-1	-	TGCGCCAGCAGCCAAGGGGGATGGGGCAATTCACCCCTCCACTTT	CASSQGGWGNSPLHF
TRBJ2-1	-	TRBV3-1/TRBV3-2	TRBD2	TGTGCCAGCAGCCAAAGAATAGCGGGAGGTAGAAGCTCCTACAATGAGCAGTTCTTC	CASSQRIAGGRSSYNEQFF
TRBJ2-4	medium-sized	TRBV6-1	-	TGTGCCAGCAGTGAAGTTCAGGGGTTAGCCAAAAACATTCAGTACTTC	CASSEVQGLAKNIQYF
TRBJ2-1	-	TRBV18	TRBD2	TGTGCCAGCTCGCGGACTAGCGGGCCGGATGAGCAGTTCTTC	CASSRTSGPDEQFF
TRBJ2-1	-	TRBV6-4	-	TGTGCCACCAGGGGCCTAGCCGATGAGCAGTTCTTC	CATRGLADEQFF
TRBJ2-7	-	TRBV21-1	-	TGTGCCAGCAGCAATAGGGTGCGGAAAAGCGGACCCAGCTCCTACGAGCAGTACTTC	CASSNRVRKSGPSSYEQYF
TRBJ1-5	few	TRBV11-2	-	TGTGCCAGCAGCTTAGGACAGCCTAATCAGCCCCAGCATTTT	CASSLGQPNQPQHF
TRBJ2-6	-	TRBV5-8	-	TGTGCCAGCAGCTTGGGGATCCAGGGTTCATCAGGGGCCAACGTCCTGACTTTC	CASSLGIQGSSGANVLTF
TRBJ2-7	-	TRBV7-3	TRBD1	TGTGCCAGCAGCTTGGGGACAGGGAGCGAGCAGTACTTC	CASSLGTGSEQYF
TRBJ1-5	once	TRBV19	-	TGTGCCAGTAGTATAGATCTAAGGACACTTCAGCCCCAGCATTTT	CASSIDLRTLQPQHF
TRBJ2-7	-	TRBV5-4	TRBD1	TGTGCCAGCAGCGCAACCGGGACAGGGTACCACGAGCAGTACTTC	CASSATGTGYHEQYF
TRBJ1-5	-	TRBV6-5	-	TGTGCCAGCAGCGACGGGATGAGTCAGCCCCAGCATTTT	CASSDGMSQPQHF
TRBJ1-5	-	TRBV7-9	-	TGTGCCAGCAGCTTATTTGGCAGCGATAATCAGCCCCAGCATTTT	CASSLFGSDNQPQHF
TRBJ2-6	-	TRBV20-1	TRBD1	TGCAGTGCTAGTCCCGGACAGGCCTCTGGGGCCAACGTCCTGACTTTC	CSASPGQASGANVLTF
TRBJ2-3	-	TRBV7-2	TRBD2	TGTGCCAGCAGACGGCGGGAGGGCCAGGATACGCAGTATTTT	CASRRREGQDTQYF
TRBJ1-5	-	TRBV19	-	TGTGCCAGTAGTCCGATCCAGGGAGGGGCCGCCGATTCTCTCTCCAATCAGCCCCAGCATTTT	CASSPIQGGAADSLSNQPQHF
TRBJ1-3	-	TRBV7-9	-	TGTGCCAGCAGCTTTGGGCAAACTGGAAACACCATATATTTT	CASSFGQTGNTIYF
TRBJ1-4	-	TRBV7-8	TRBD1	TGTGCCAGCAGCTTGGGACAGTTTAATGAAAAACTGTTTTTT	CASSLGQFNEKLFF
TRBJ2-2	few	TRBV27	-	TGTGCCAGCAGTTTCCTTAACACCGGGGAGCTGTTTTTT	CASSFLNTGELFF
TRBJ2-1	-	TRBV7-3	TRBD1	TGTGCCAGCTCCGTGGGGACAGGGAGTTACAATGAGCAGTTCTTC	CASSVGTGSYNEQFF
TRBJ1-5	-	TRBV28	TRBD1	TGTGCCAGCACAGGGGGCGGCCAGCCCCAGCATTTT	CASTGGGQPQHF
TRBJ1-4	-	TRBV19	-	TGTGCCACCGGGGAGATCGCAACTAATGAAAAACTGTTTTTT	CATGEIATNEKLFF
TRBJ2-1	-	TRBV27	TRBD2	TGTGCCAGCAGTTTTTACGAAACCGGGACTAGCGGGAGCAATGAGCAGTTCTTC	CASSFYETGTSGSNEQFF
TRBJ2-7	-	TRBV6-5	TRBD1	TGTGCCACCCTAGCCCCAGGGGGCTACGAGCAGTACTTC	CATLAPGGYEQYF
TRBJ1-3	-	TRBV5-1	TRBD1	TGCGCCAGCAGCTTAACAGGGGCAACCGGGGGCACCATATATTTT	CASSLTGATGGTIYF
TRBJ2-3	-	TRBV7-3	TRBD2	TGTGCCAGCAGCCGAGCGGGGGGGGCCACAGATACGCAGTATTTT	CASSRAGGATDTQYF
TRBJ1-1	few	TRBV4-1	-	TGCGCCAGCAGCCAAGGCCTATACGCGAACACTGAAGCTTTCTTT	CASSQGLYANTEAFF
TRBJ2-3	few	TRBV11-2	-	TGTGCCAGCAGCGCAGGGCCAGGGACAAATACGCAGTATTTT	CASSAGPGTNTQYF
TRBJ1-6	-	TRBV4-3	-	TGCGCCAGCAGCCAAACCAGGAATTCACCCCTCCACTTT	CASSQTRNSPLHF
TRBJ2-1	once	TRBV7-2	TRBD2	TGTGCCAGCAGGAAAACCAGGGAGGGCGAGCAGTTCTTC	CASRKTREGEQFF
TRBJ1-1	-	TRBV10-3	TRBD1	TGTGCCATCAGTGAAGCAGGGGACAGGGAAGCTTTCTTT	CAISEAGDREAFF
TRBJ2-5	-	TRBV15	-	TGTGCCACCAGCAAAGCGTACGCCCTCCAAGAGACCCAGTACTTC	CATSKAYALQETQYF
TRBJ2-4	-	TRBV30	TRBD2	TGTGCCTCTCAGACGGGAGGGCCGGTAGCCAAAAACATTCAGTACTTC	CASQTGGPVAKNIQYF
TRBJ1-4	-	TRBV30	-	TGTGCCTGGAGTGTACTTGGACAAGCAACTAATGAAAAACTGTTTTTT	CAWSVLGQATNEKLFF
TRBJ2-7	-	TRBV5-1	TRBD2	TGCGCCAGCAGCGAAGGACTAGCGGGAGGGTGGTACGAGCAGTACTTC	CASSEGLAGGWYEQYF
TRBJ2-2	-	TRBV19	-	TGTGCCAGTAGTATCATCCGAGGGGGTACCGGGGAGCTGTTTTTT	CASSIIRGGTGELFF
TRBJ2-1	once	TRBV3-1/TRBV3-2	TRBD2	TGTGCCAGCAGTAGTTGGACTAGCGGGAGCCTAAATGAGCAGTTCTTC	CASSSWTSGSLNEQFF
TRBJ1-2	-	TRBV6-6	-	TGTGCCAGCACCACCGGGACTTCCTATGGCTACACCTTC	CASTTGTSYGYTF
TRBJ1-1	-	TRBV2	TRBD1	TGTGCCCGGGGGACAGGGGCGGTGAACACTGAAGCTTTCTTT	CARGTGAVNTEAFF